This record looks at one TCR beta chain sequence and its context. The antigen is unknown. These data come from a study of T cell responses to AZD1222 COVID-19 vaccine. Regarding the study as a whole: Donors, mostly white British, included more females; clonal diversity was possibly underestimated. Unmutated variant regions are reportedly targeted by nearly half of spike-specific TCRs. Only a handful of people who got AZD1222 tested seropositive at baseline.

Second-dose schedules of about 4 or about 12 weeks were combined. Measured with immunoSEQ multiplex PCR; TCRdb has only the in-frame clones, and not every one. This table holds more than 110,000 clones, approximately 90% found once. The TCR originated in an adult who received the AZD1222 COVID-19 vaccine. The source was peripheral blood, collected 28 days after the second AZD1222 dose.

CDR3 protein: CASSLGDRSNEKLFF. DNA of the CDR3: TGCGCCAGCAGCTTGGGGGACAGGTCTAATGAAAAACTGTTTTTT. The V gene is TRBV5-1, the J gene TRBJ1-4, with 8 bases identical to TRBD1. The CDR3 consists of 15 residues. V lost 0 bases to trimming and J lost 3 bases; unmatched junction nucleotides: 1. Germline V gene lookup returns CDR1 SGHRS and CDR2 YFSETQ.